The TCR beta chain under discussion was sequenced for a study of CD8 T cells in ankylosing spondylitis (dated by TCRdb to the late 2010s). Regarding the complete study: T cell receptor beta repertoires were profiled in healthy donors and ankylosing spondylitis patients so that disease-linked TCR variants could be found. The full study cohort comprised around 23 ankylosing spondylitis patients and 85 to 120 healthy donors. Peripheral blood samples were taken, and synovial fluid was additionally collected from ankylosing spondylitis patients.

The table lists this clonotype with a few counts. No cognate antigen has been identified for it. Base qualities are not at hand, and no much larger clone is one base apart. The listed sequencing device is Illumina HiSeq 2500. TCR beta libraries were prepared by quantitative 5'-RACE with molecular barcodes. In the paper's pipeline: Disease-linked TCR variants were identified with a new computational method built on a probabilistic model of VDJ rearrangement. The public sequencing data were trimmed at Q25 with fastp and processed into clonotypes with MiXCR by TCRdb, which kept only in-frame beta chains. Rows merge per CDR3 protein into single entries with the most common DNA and genes. It is TCRdb's table, rather than the study itself, that gives the V and J calls and clone size. The sample profile shows 200,000 to 300,000 distinct CDR3 sequences; approximately 11% of them were found once. The ten largest account for roughly 6.8% of the sample.

V gives up 1 base and J gives up 0 bases, and the segment between their germline ends measures 16 bases. From the germline V gene (reference sequence), CDR1 is SGHAT and CDR2 is FQDESV. CDR3 length: 18 amino acids, cysteine to phenylalanine. The DNA shown is the 54-base CDR3, in frame from base 1. Study-wide conclusions, independent of this receptor: Blood from ankylosing spondylitis patients appeared to be characterized by a TCR beta motif composed of eight highly homologous amino acid variants. Some motif variants had previously been reported in the synovial fluid and blood of reactive arthritis patients, which suggests shared mechanisms of disease initiation. The disease-linked clones were reported to be significantly enriched in matched synovial fluid samples from ankylosing spondylitis patients. In peripheral blood, the disease-linked clones were found at relatively low frequencies and had a CD8+ phenotype.

The receptor's source is a male donor with ankylosing spondylitis or in good health (not recorded which). The sample consisted of blood, either unsorted or a sorted T cell fraction (not recorded which). This receptor chain uses TRBV11-1 and TRBJ1-3, with an unclear D gene assignment. The DNA reads TGTGCCAGCAGCTTAGAGTTCGGAGGAGGAATCTCTGGAAACACCATATATTTT. This yields the protein CASSLEFGGGISGNTIYF.